This TCR beta chain was recovered during a study of OX40 agonist ivuxolimab in advanced cancers. Overall study context: In this trial design, patients received ivuxolimab intravenously at 0.01 to 10 mg/kg every 2 weeks. Head and neck, renal cell, melanoma or hepatocellular carcinoma were the cancers that dose-escalation patients had. Prior therapy, whether anti-PD-1, anti-PD-L1 or anti-CTLA-4, was allowed, and 40% had some.

Sequencing was performed with immunoSEQ multiplex PCR; in TCRdb, only in-frame clones are kept and a portion is missing. The table records about 77,000 clones, about 89% of them present only once. Sequences were derived from CD4+ or CD8+ T cells sorted from blood, sampled in a trial of the OX40 agonist ivuxolimab. The TCR was taken from an adult with an advanced solid tumor such as melanoma, head and neck, liver or kidney cancer.

The CDR3 sequence: CASSMRGADTQYF. The CDR3 nucleotides read TGTGCCAGTAGTATGAGAGGAGCAGATACGCAGTATTTT. The chain combines TRBV19 with TRBJ2-3, with D hard to call. Trimming cost V 3 bases and J 4 bases, with 8 bases left between them. CDR1 is LNHDA, CDR2 SQIVND, per germline (reference sequence). This CDR3 contains 13 residues.